Listed below are T cell receptor beta chains from one sample, sequenced in a study of T cells in Graves' hyperthyroidism and ophthalmopathy. MiXCR, run by TCRdb on the multiplex PCR reads, gives a single entry per CDR3 protein. The sample holds some 420,000 distinct CDR3 sequences, roughly 15% seen once. The sample was blood. The receptors here all came from a young woman with Graves' hyperthyroidism. The CDR3 runs from the conserved cysteine through the conserved F or W. Each record gives: CDR3 length, J gene, V gene, D gene, clone size, CDR3 protein, CDR3 DNA. The D gene is left open where the match is weak. Size values are once, few and many counts, or a class for expanded clones, and some rows have none.

16,TRBJ2-1,TRBV6-2/TRBV6-3,TRBD1,NA,CASSSTMTGRIDEQFF,TGTGCCAGCAGTTCCACAATGACAGGGCGTATCGATGAGCAGTTCTTC
15,TRBJ2-2,TRBV19,TRBD2,NA,CASTGTSANTGELFF,TGTGCCAGTACGGGGACTAGCGCGAACACCGGGGAGCTGTTTTTT
16,TRBJ2-2,TRBV9,TRBD2,few,CASSVSGSTNTGELFF,TGTGCCAGCAGCGTGAGCGGGAGCACGAACACCGGGGAGCTGTTTTTT
14,TRBJ1-5,TRBV19,NA,NA,CASSTQGGSQPQHF,TGTGCCAGTAGCACCCAGGGCGGATCCCAGCCCCAGCATTTT
16,TRBJ1-2,TRBV11-1,TRBD1,many,CASSRGQGASFNGYTF,TGTGCCAGCAGCCGGGGACAGGGGGCTTCTTTTAATGGCTACACCTTC
16,TRBJ2-2,TRBV9,NA,many,CASSVSGDVRPGELFF,TGTGCCAGCAGCGTAAGCGGAGATGTGAGGCCCGGGGAGCTGTTTTTT
15,TRBJ2-7,TRBV6-2/TRBV6-3,NA,many,CASSYSGGGPDEQYF,TGTGCCAGCAGTTACTCGGGCGGAGGGCCAGACGAGCAGTACTTC
15,TRBJ2-2,TRBV2,NA,NA,CATIAGGAGTGELSF,TGTGCCACCATCGCCGGAGGGGCGGGCACCGGGGAGCTGTCTTTT
13,TRBJ2-3,TRBV9,NA,many,CASSVGDTDTQYF,TGTGCCAGCAGTGTCGGGGACACAGATACGCAGTATTTT
18,TRBJ2-6,TRBV28,NA,few,CASSLWEGRSSGANVLTF,TGTGCCAGCAGTTTATGGGAGGGCAGAAGCTCTGGGGCCAACGTCCTGACTTTC
17,TRBJ2-7,TRBV7-8,TRBD2,many,CASSSKREHFPSYEQYF,TGTGCCAGCAGCTCAAAGCGGGAGCATTTTCCCTCCTACGAGCAGTACTTC
13,TRBJ1-3,TRBV7-7,TRBD1,NA,CASSLDRGGTIYF,TGTGCTAGCAGCTTAGACAGGGGAGGCACCATATATTTT
17,TRBJ2-2,TRBV6-2/TRBV6-3,TRBD2,many,CASSYPGGLWDTGELFF,TGTGCCAGCAGTTACCCGGGAGGTCTTTGGGACACCGGGGAGCTGTTTTTT
13,TRBJ2-7,TRBV10-2,NA,many,CASRPPGIYEQYF,TGCGCCAGCAGACCCCCGGGCATATACGAGCAGTACTTC
15,TRBJ2-1,TRBV2,TRBD2,many,CASSWTSGSPGEQFF,TGTGCCAGCAGTTGGACTAGCGGGTCCCCCGGAGAGCAGTTCTTC
13,TRBJ1-2,TRBV29-1,NA,many,CSVEVAANYGYTF,TGCAGCGTTGAAGTAGCAGCTAACTATGGCTACACCTTC
16,TRBJ2-1,TRBV5-1,TRBD2,NA,CASSSSGTSVDNEQFF,TGCGCCAGCAGCTCATCCGGGACTAGCGTAGACAATGAGCAGTTCTTC
12,TRBJ2-7,TRBV6-5,NA,NA,CASSPSRDEQYF,TGTGCCAGCAGTCCCTCGAGGGACGAGCAGTACTTC
15,TRBJ2-1,TRBV6-1,NA,many,CASSFKGDSYNEQFF,TGTGCCAGCAGTTTCAAAGGGGACTCCTACAATGAGCAGTTCTTC
14,TRBJ2-7,TRBV9,NA,NA,CASSVAGSRDEQYF,TGTGCCAGCAGCGTAGCCGGGAGTAGAGACGAGCAGTACTTC
13,TRBJ2-1,TRBV28,NA,many,CASTVAGFREQFF,TGTGCCAGCACTGTCGCAGGGTTCCGGGAGCAGTTCTTC
15,TRBJ2-2,TRBV5-1,TRBD2,NA,CASSPSGRPTGELFF,TGCGCCAGCAGCCCTAGCGGGAGACCCACCGGGGAGCTGTTTTTT
12,TRBJ2-7,TRBV25-1,NA,few,CASSGSNYEQYF,TGTGCCAGCAGTGGTTCTAACTACGAGCAGTACTTC
15,TRBJ1-3,TRBV7-8,NA,NA,CASSSSALSGNTIYF,TGTGCCAGCAGCTCCTCGGCCCTCTCTGGAAACACCATATATTTT
14,TRBJ2-7,TRBV30,TRBD2,many,CAWGLAGSSYEQYF,TGTGCCTGGGGACTAGCGGGGAGCTCCTACGAGCAGTACTTC